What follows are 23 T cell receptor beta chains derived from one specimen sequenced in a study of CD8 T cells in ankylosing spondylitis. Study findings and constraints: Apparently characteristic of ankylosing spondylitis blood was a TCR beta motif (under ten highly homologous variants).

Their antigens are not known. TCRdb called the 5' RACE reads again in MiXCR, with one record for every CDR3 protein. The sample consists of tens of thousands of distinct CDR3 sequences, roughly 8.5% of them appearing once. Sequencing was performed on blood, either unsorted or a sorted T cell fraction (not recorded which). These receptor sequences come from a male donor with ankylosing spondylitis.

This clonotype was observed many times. The CDR3 here is CSVDRDTGELFF. CDR3 nucleotides: TGCAGCGTAGACAGGGACACCGGGGAGCTGTTTTTT. This chain joins TRBV29-1 and TRBJ2-2; 7 positions match TRBD1. In germline, CDR1 is SQVTM, CDR2 ANQGSEA. V dropped 6 bases and J dropped 3; count of bases not matched to a gene: 1. This CDR3 is built from 12 residues.

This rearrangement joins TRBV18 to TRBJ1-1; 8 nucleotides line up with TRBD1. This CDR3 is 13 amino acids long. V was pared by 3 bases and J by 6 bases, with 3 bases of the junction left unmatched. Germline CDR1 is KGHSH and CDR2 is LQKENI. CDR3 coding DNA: TGTGCCAGCTCACCGTCGACAGGGGCTGAAGCTTTCTTT. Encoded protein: CASSPSTGAEAFF.

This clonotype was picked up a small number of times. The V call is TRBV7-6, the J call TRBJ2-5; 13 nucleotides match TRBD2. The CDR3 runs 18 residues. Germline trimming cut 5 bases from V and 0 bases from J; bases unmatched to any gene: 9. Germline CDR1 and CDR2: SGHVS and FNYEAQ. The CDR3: CASSPRTSGRSNQETQYF. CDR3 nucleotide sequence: TGTGCCAGCAGCCCCAGGACTAGCGGGAGAAGTAACCAAGAGACCCAGTACTTC.

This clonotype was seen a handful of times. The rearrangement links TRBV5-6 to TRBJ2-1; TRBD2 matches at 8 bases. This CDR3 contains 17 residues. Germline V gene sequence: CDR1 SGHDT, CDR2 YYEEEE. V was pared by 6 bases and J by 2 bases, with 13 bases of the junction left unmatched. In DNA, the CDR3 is TGTGCCAGCATCCCCGTGGGTGCGGGAGGACCCTACAATGAGCAGTTCTTC. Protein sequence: CASIPVGAGGPYNEQFF.

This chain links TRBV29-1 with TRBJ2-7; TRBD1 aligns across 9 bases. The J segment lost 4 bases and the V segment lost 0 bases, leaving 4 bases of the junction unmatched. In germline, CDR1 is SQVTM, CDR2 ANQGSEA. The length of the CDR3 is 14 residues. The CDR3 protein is CSVEDPGQGYEQYF. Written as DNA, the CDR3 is TGCAGCGTTGAAGATCCGGGACAGGGTTACGAGCAGTACTTC.

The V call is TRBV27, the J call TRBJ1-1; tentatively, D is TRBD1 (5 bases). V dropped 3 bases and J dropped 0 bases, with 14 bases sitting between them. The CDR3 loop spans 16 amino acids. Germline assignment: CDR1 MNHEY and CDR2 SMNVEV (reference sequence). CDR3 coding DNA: TGTGCCAGCAGTTTTTCCTGGGGGGAGATGAACACTGAAGCTTTCTTT. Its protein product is CASSFSWGEMNTEAFF.

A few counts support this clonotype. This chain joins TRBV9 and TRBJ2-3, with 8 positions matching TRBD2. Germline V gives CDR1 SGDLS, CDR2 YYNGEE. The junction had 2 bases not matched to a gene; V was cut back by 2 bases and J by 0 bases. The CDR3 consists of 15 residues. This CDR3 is CASSVGGRSTDTQYF. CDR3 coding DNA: TGTGCCAGCAGCGTCGGCGGGAGGAGCACAGATACGCAGTATTTT.

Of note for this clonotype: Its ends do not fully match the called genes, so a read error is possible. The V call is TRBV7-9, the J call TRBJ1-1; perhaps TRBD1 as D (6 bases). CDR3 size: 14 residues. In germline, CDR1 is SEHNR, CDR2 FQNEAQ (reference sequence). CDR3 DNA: TGTGCCAGCACCAGTTCGGGGGCCATCACTGAACCTTTCTTT. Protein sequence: CASTSSGAITEPFF.

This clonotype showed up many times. The chain's CDR3 is CSVAPVDAYEQYF. The CDR3 bases are TGCAGCGTTGCCCCCGTTGACGCCTACGAGCAGTACTTC. The rearrangement uses TRBV29-1 and TRBJ2-7; D is uncertain. This CDR3 has 13 residues. V dropped 4 bases and J dropped 2 bases, with 12 bases sitting between them. Germline assignment: CDR1 SQVTM and CDR2 ANQGSEA.

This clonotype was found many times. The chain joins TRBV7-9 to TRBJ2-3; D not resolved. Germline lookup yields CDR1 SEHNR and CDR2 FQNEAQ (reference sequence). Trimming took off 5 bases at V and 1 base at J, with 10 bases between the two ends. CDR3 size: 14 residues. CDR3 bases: TGTGCCAGCAGCCCCAGCCGGGGCACAGATACGCAGTATTTT. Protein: CASSPSRGTDTQYF.

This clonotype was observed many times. The CDR3 loop is CASGFSGAMGEQYV. CDR3 nucleotide sequence: TGTGCTAGTGGTTTCAGCGGGGCCATGGGGGAGCAGTACGTC. The chain couples TRBV12-5 to TRBJ2-7; 7 bases align to TRBD2. This CDR3 spans 14 amino acids. V trimming: 3 bases; J trimming: 7 bases; junction bases outside the gene matches: 9. CDR1 is LGHNT and CDR2 is FRNRAP in the germline V gene.

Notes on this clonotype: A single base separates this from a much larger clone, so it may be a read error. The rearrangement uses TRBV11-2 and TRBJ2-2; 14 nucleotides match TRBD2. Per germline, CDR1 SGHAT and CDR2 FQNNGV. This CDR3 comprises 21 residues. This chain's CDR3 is CASSSTGGLGLAGVNSGELFF. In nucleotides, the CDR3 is TGTGCCAGCAGCTCTACAGGGGGCTTGGGACTAGCGGGAGTGAACTCCGGGGAGCTGTTTTTT.

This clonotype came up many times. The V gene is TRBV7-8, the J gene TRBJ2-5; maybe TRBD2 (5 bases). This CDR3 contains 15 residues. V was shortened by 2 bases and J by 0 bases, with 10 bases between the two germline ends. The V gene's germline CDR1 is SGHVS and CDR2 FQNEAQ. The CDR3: CASSLNLDYQETQYF. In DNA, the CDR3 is TGTGCCAGCAGCTTAAATCTGGACTACCAAGAGACCCAGTACTTC.

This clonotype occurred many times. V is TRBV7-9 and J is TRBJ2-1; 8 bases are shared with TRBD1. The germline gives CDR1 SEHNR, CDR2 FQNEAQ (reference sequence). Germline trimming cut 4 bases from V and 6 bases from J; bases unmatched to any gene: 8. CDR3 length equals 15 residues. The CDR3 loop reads CASSSPGGQGNEQFF. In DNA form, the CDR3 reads TGTGCCAGCAGCTCTCCAGGGGGCCAGGGCAATGAGCAGTTCTTC.

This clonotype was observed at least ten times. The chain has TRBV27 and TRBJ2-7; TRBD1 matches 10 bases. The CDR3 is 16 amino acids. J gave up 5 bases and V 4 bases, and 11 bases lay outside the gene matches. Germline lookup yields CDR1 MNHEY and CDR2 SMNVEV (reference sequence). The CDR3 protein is CASSSGPGQGIHEQYF. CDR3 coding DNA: TGTGCCAGCAGTTCCGGTCCGGGACAGGGGATCCACGAGCAGTACTTC.

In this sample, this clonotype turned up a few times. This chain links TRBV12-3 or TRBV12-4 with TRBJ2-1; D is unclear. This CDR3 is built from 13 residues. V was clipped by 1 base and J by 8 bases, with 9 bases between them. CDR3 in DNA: TGTGCCAGCAGTTTAGGCGGCCTCGATGAGCAGTTCTTC. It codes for CASSLGGLDEQFF.

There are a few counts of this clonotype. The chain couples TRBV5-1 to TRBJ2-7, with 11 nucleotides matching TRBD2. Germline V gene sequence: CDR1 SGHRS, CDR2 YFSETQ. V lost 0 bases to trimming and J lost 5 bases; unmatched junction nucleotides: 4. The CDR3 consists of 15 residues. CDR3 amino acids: CASSLGSGRANEQYV. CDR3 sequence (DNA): TGCGCCAGCAGCTTGGGTAGCGGGAGGGCCAACGAGCAGTACGTC.

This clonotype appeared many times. Here the CDR3 DNA reads TGTGCCAGCGGAGAGGGTTCCCACGAGCAGTACTTC. Translated, it gives CASGEGSHEQYF. The chain joins TRBV11-2 to TRBJ2-7, with D perhaps matching TRBD2 (5 bases). This CDR3 spans 12 amino acids. Trimming shortened V by 8 bases and J by 5 bases, and 13 bases separated the two germline ends. Germline CDR1 reads SGHAT; CDR2 reads FQNNGV.

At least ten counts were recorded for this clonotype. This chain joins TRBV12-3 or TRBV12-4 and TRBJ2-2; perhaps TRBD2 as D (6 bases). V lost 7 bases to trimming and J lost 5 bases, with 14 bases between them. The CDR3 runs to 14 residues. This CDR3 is CASTPGLATGELFF. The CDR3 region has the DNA TGTGCCAGCACTCCGGGACTCGCGACCGGGGAGCTGTTTTTT.

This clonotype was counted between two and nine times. CDR3 protein: CASRGTSGRNYNEQFF. In DNA, the CDR3 is TGTGCCAGCAGGGGGACTAGCGGGAGAAACTACAATGAGCAGTTCTTC. The chain has TRBV6-1 and TRBJ2-1; 14 bases fit TRBD2. Germline CDR1 and CDR2: MNHNS and SASEGT. V dropped 6 bases and J dropped 3; count of bases not matched to a gene: 4. The CDR3 loop spans 16 amino acids.

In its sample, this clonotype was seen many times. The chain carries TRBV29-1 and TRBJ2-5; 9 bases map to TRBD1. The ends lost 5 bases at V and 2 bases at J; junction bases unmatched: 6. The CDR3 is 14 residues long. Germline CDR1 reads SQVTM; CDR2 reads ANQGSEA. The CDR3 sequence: CSVQGDRGQETQYF. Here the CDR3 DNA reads TGCAGCGTTCAAGGTGACAGGGGGCAAGAGACCCAGTACTTC. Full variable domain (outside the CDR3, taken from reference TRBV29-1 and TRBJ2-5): SAVISQKPSRDICQRGTSLTIQCQVDSQVTMMFWYRQQPGQSLTLIATANQGSEATYESGFVIDKFPISRPNLTFSTLTVSNMSPEDSSIYLCSVQGDRGQETQYFGPGTRLLVL.

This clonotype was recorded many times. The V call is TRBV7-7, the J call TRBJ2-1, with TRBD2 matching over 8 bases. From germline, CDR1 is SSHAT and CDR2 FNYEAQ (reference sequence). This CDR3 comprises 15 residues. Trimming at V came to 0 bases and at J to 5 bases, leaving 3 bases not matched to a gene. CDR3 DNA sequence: TGTGCCAGCAGCTTAGCCAGCGGGGGAGACAATGAGCAGTTCTTC. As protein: CASSLASGGDNEQFF.

DNA for the CDR3: TGTGCCAGCACCACCCCCGGAGGATTCGGGGAGCAGTACTTC. It yields the protein CASTTPGGFGEQYF. The rearrangement uses TRBV11-2 and TRBJ2-7; D perhaps matches TRBD2 (5 bases). Between the trimmed V and J ends, which lost 7 bases and 7 bases, there was a span of 20 bases. The CDR3 length is 14 residues. CDR1 and CDR2 (germline): SGHAT, FQNNGV.